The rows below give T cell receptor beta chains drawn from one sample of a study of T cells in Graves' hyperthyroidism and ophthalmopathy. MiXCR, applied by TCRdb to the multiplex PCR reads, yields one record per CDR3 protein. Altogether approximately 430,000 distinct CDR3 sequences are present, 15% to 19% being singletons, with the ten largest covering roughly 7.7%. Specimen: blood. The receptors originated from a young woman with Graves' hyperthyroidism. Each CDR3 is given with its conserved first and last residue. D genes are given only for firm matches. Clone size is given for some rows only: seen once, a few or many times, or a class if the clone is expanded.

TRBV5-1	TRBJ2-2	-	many	TGCGCCACCTGGGCGGTAAACACCGGGGAGCTGTTTTTT	CATWAVNTGELFF
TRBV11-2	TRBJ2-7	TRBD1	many	TGTGCCAGCAGCTTAGACGGACAGGGCCGGTACGAGCAGTACTTC	CASSLDGQGRYEQYF
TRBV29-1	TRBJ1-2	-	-	TGCAGCGTCTCAGGGCTCCTATCCTTCGGCTACACCTTC	CSVSGLLSFGYTF
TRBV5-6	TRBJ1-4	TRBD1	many	TGTGCCAGCAGCTGGGGACAGGTTAATGAAAAACTGTTTTTT	CASSWGQVNEKLFF
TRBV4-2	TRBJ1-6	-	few	TGTGCCAGCAGCCAAGTCTGGACAGCCAATTCACCCCTCCACTTT	CASSQVWTANSPLHF
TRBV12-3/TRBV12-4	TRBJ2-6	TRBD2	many	TGTGCCAGCAGTCAGCGGGAGGCCGGGGCCAACGTCCTGACTTTC	CASSQREAGANVLTF
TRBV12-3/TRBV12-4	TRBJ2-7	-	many	TGTGCCAGCAGCTTAGGTGGCGGACTTTACGAGCAGTACTTC	CASSLGGGLYEQYF
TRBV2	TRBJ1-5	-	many	TGTGCCAGCAGTGAACGCGGGGGCAGGACTGGCAATCAGCCCCAGCATTTT	CASSERGGRTGNQPQHF
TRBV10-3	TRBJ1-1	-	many	TGTGCCATCAGGGAAGAGGGCACTGAAGCTTTCTTT	CAIREEGTEAFF
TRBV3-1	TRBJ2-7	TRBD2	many	TGTGCCAGCAGCCAAGGGACTAGCGGGGGCAAAACCTACGAGCAGTACTTC	CASSQGTSGGKTYEQYF
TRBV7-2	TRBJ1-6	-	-	TGTGCCAGCAGCAGCAATCTACAGGGAAGCTCCTATAATTCACCCCTCCACTTT	CASSSNLQGSSYNSPLHF
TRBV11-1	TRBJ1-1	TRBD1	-	TGTGCCAGCAGAAACACCGACAGGGTAATCACTGAAGCTTTCTTT	CASRNTDRVITEAFF
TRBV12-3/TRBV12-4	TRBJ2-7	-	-	TGTGCCAGCAGACGGACTATCGGGACCTACGAGCAGTACTTC	CASRRTIGTYEQYF
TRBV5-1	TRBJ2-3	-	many	TGCGCCAGCAGCTTTAAAGGAGTCGCCACAGATACGCAGTATTTT	CASSFKGVATDTQYF
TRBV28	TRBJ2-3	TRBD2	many	TGTGCCAGCAGTTTACCTAGCGGGTTTAGCACAGATACGCAGTATTTT	CASSLPSGFSTDTQYF
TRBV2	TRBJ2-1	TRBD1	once	TGTGCCAGCAGTCTGCGGACAGGGGGCGATTACAATGAGCAGTTCTTC	CASSLRTGGDYNEQFF
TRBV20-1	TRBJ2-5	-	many	TGCAGTGGGAGACGGGGCGGGATGGAGACCCAGTACTTC	CSGRRGGMETQYF
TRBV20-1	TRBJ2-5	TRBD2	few	TGCAGTGCTAGAGATCTGGGACTAGGTGGGGAGACCCAGTACTTC	CSARDLGLGGETQYF
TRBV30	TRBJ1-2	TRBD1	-	TGTGCCTGGAGCAGGACAGGGCTTCGTGGCTACACCTTC	CAWSRTGLRGYTF
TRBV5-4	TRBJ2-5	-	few	TGTGCCAGCAGTGAATGGGAGGTTGGATCCAAAGAGACCCAGTACTTC	CASSEWEVGSKETQYF
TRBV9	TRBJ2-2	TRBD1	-	TGTGCCAGCAGCGTATCGGGGGACAGGTACACCGGGGAGCTGTTTTTT	CASSVSGDRYTGELFF
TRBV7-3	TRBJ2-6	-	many	TGTGCCAGCAGCCGGGGGGCCAACGTCCTGACTTTC	CASSRGANVLTF
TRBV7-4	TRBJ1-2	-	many	TGTGCCAGCAGCTTAATCCCTCACAGTTTCTATGGCTACACCTTC	CASSLIPHSFYGYTF
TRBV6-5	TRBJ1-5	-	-	TGTGCCAGCAGTTACTCGTCGGCAGGCAATCAGCCCCAGCATTTT	CASSYSSAGNQPQHF
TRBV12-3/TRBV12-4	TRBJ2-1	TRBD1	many	TGTGCCAGCAGTTTCCCGGGACAGGGGGGGAATGAGCAGTTCTTC	CASSFPGQGGNEQFF
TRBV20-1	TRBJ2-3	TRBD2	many	TGCAGTGCTAGAGATCCTAGCGGGAGGACGAATACGCAGTATTTT	CSARDPSGRTNTQYF
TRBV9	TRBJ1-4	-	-	TGTGCCAGCAGCGGAGGGACCTCAACTAATGAAAAACTGTTTTTT	CASSGGTSTNEKLFF
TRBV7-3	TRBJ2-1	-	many	TGTGCCAGCGCACCCGGGAGTTACACCTACAATGAGCAGTTCTTC	CASAPGSYTYNEQFF
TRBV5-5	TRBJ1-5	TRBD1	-	TGTGCCAGCAGCGGACGGGACAGCTGGAGCAATCAGCCCCAGCATTTT	CASSGRDSWSNQPQHF
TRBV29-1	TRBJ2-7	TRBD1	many	TGCAGCGTTGAAGAGGGACAGGGACTCTCCTACGAGCAGTACTTC	CSVEEGQGLSYEQYF
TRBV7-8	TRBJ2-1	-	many	TGTGCCAGCAGCTTAGCTCCCTTACACAATGAGCAGTTCTTC	CASSLAPLHNEQFF
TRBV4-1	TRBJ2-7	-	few	TGCGCCAGCAGCCACGATAACGCGAGGGGAACCTACGAGCAGTACTTC	CASSHDNARGTYEQYF
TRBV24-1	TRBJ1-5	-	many	TGTGCCACCAGTGATTTAGGGCCGAATCAGCCCCAGCATTTT	CATSDLGPNQPQHF
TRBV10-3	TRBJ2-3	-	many	TGTGCCATCAGTGATACGGCGAGCACAGATACGCAGTATTTT	CAISDTASTDTQYF
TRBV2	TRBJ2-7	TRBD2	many	TGTGCCAGCAGAAGAATCCGGGGGGCCTACGAGCAGTACTTC	CASRRIRGAYEQYF
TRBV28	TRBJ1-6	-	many	TGTGCCAGCAGTTTCCCGGGGGGGTTAAGTTCACCCCTCCACTTT	CASSFPGGLSSPLHF
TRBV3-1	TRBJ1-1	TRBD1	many	TGTGCCAGCAGCCAACCTCGGACAGGGATAATTGAAGCTTTCTTT	CASSQPRTGIIEAFF
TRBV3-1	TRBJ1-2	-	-	TGTGCCAGCAGCCAAGAGTTAACAAACTATGGCTACACCTTC	CASSQELTNYGYTF
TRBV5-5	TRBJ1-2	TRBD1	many	TGTGCCAGCAGCTGGCTACAGGGGGCGAACTATGGCTACACCTTC	CASSWLQGANYGYTF
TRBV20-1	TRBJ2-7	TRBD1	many	TGCAGTGCTAGAGACCTGGGCGGGCGGACAGGGGAGTACGAGCAGTACTTC	CSARDLGGRTGEYEQYF
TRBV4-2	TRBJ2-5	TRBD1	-	TGTGCCAGCAGCCAGGACAGGCCGAAAGAGACCCAGTACTTC	CASSQDRPKETQYF
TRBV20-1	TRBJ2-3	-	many	TGCAGTGCTGCTCTGGGTGTCACAGATACGCAGTATTTT	CSAALGVTDTQYF
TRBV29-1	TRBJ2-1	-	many	TGCAGCGTTGAAGGCGAGGTTCATGAGCAGTTCTTC	CSVEGEVHEQFF
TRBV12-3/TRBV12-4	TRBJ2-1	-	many	TGTGCCAGCAGTTTAGAGGCTAGCAGTCCCTACAATGAGCAGTTCTTC	CASSLEASSPYNEQFF
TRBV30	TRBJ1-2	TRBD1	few	TGTGCCTGGAGTTTCGGACAGGGAAACAATGGCTACACCTTC	CAWSFGQGNNGYTF
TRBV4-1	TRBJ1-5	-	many	TGCGCCAGCAGCCAAGGGGGCACCCCAAATCAGCCCCAGCATTTT	CASSQGGTPNQPQHF
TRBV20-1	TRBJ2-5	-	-	TGCAGTGCCCCTTATACGACGGCTCCCGGGACCCAGTACTTC	CSAPYTTAPGTQYF
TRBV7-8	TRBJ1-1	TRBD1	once	TGTGCCAGCAGCTTAGGGACAGGGGGCCAGAATGAAGCTTTCTTT	CASSLGTGGQNEAFF
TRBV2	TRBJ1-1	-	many	TGTGCCAATTCGTACGGGGCCATGAACACTGAAGCTTTCTTT	CANSYGAMNTEAFF
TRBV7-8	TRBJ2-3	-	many	TGTGCCAGCAGCCCCTTCCAGGGCGGGGCGTCGATTCACACAGATACGCAGTATTTT	CASSPFQGGASIHTDTQYF
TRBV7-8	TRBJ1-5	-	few	TGTGCCAGCGGCTTAATGACAGCACTATATAGCAATCAGCCCCAGCATTTT	CASGLMTALYSNQPQHF
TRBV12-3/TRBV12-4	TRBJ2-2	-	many	TGTGCCAGCAGTTTAGCGCGGAGGCTGAACACCGGGGAGCTGTTTTTT	CASSLARRLNTGELFF
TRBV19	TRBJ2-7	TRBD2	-	TGTGCCAGTACCCCCGGGGGAGGGGACGAGCAGTACTTC	CASTPGGGDEQYF
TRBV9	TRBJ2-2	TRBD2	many	TGTGCCAGCAGCGTAGAGGTTAGCGGGGCGAACACCGGGGAGCTGTTTTTT	CASSVEVSGANTGELFF
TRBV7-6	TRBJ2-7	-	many	TGTGCCAGCAGCAAGACAACCAGCTCCTACGAGCAGTACTTC	CASSKTTSSYEQYF
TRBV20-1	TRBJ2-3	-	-	TGCAGTGCTAGCCCCAGGGGGGGCTACACAGATACGCAGTATTTT	CSASPRGGYTDTQYF
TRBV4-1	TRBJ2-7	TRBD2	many	TGCGCCAGCAGCCAACCTCTAGCGGGGGGCACCAACTACGAGCAGTACTTC	CASSQPLAGGTNYEQYF
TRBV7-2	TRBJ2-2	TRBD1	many	TGTGCCAGCAGCCCAGGGGGACAGGGGGCCACCGGGGAGCTGTTTTTT	CASSPGGQGATGELFF